The clone carrying this T cell receptor (beta chain) occurred a few times. The target antigen is unknown. The sample originates from a study of CD8 T cells in ankylosing spondylitis. General study points: In ankylosing spondylitis blood, a motif of seven or eight highly homologous TCR beta variants appeared characteristic.

Via MiXCR, TCRdb re-called the 5' RACE reads, giving one row per CDR3 protein. The table lists 100,000 to 150,000 distinct CDR3 sequences, 17% of them singletons, with 33% in the top ten. V was clipped by 0 bases and J by 3 bases; unmatched bases: 6. CDR1 and CDR2 (germline): LGHNA, YNFKEQ. This CDR3 has 16 amino acids. This clonotype was sampled from a male donor with ankylosing spondylitis. Sample: blood, either unsorted or a sorted T cell fraction (not recorded which). The chain combines TRBV4-2 with TRBJ2-7, with 9 bases fitting TRBD1. The CDR3 sequence is CASSQEQRTGDYEQYF. CDR3 sequence (DNA): TGTGCCAGCAGCCAAGAACAACGGACAGGGGACTACGAGCAGTACTTC.